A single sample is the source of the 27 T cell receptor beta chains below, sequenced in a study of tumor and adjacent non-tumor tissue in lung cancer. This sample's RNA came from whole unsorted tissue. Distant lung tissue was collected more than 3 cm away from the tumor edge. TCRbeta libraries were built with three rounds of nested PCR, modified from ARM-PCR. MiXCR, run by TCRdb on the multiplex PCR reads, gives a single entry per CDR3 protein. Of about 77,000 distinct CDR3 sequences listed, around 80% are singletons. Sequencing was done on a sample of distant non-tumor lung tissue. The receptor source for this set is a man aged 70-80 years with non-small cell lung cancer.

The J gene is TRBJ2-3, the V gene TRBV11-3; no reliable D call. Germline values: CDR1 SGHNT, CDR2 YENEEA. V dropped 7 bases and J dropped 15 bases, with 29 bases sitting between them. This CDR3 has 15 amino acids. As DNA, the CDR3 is TGTGCCAGCACCCGTCAGGAAGTAAGCACAGATAGGCAATATTTT. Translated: CASTRQEVSTDRQYF.

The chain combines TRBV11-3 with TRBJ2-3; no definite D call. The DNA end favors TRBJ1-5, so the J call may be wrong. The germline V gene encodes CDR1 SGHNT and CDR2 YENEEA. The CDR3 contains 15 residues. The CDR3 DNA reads TGTGCCAGGACCCGTAGGGAAGTAAGCACAGATACGCAGCATTTT. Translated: CARTRREVSTDTQHF.

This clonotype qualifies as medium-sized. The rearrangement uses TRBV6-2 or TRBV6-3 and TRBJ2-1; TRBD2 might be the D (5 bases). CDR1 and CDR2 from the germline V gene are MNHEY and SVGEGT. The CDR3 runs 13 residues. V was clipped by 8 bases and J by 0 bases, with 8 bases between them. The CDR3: CASARGSYNEQFF. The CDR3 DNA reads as TGTGCCAGCGCTCGGGGCTCCTACAATGAGCAGTTCTTC.

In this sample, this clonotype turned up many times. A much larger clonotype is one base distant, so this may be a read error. The CDR3 bases are TGTGCCAGCGGAATAGTGGGAGTGGACGAGCAGTACTTC. Its protein product is CASGIVGVDEQYF. The chain combines TRBV11-3 with TRBJ2-7; D might be TRBD2 (5 bases). The CDR3 spans 13 residues. V was cut by 8 bases and J by 5 bases, with 16 bases left in between. Germline CDR1 is SGHNT and CDR2 is YENEEA.

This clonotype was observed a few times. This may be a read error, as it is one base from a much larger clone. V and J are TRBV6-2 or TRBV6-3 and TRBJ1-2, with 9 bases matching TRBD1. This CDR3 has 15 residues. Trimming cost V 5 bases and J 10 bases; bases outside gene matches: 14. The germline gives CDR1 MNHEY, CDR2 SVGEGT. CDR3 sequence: CASSETLRDRDDYTF. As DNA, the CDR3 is TGTGCCAGCAGTGAGACCCTCCGGGACAGGGACGACTACACCTTC.

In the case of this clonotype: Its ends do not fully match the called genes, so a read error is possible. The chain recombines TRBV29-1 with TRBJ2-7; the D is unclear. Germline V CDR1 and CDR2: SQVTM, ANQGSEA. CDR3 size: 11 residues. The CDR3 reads CSVELPREEYF. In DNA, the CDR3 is TGCAGCGTTGAGTTGCCGCGCGAGGAGTACTTC.

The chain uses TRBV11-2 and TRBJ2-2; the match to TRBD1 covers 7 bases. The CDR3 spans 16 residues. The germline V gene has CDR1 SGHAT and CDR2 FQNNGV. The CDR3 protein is CVNSLVGTGVVGELFF. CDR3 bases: TGTGTCAATAGCTTAGTGGGCACAGGGGTTGTCGGGGAGCTGTTTTTT.

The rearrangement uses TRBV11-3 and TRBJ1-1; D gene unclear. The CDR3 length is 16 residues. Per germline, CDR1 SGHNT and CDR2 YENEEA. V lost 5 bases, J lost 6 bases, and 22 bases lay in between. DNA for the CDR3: TGTGCCAGCAGCCTCCGGGATAGAACCCTAAACTCTGAAGCTTTCTTT. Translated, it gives CASSLRDRTLNSEAFF.

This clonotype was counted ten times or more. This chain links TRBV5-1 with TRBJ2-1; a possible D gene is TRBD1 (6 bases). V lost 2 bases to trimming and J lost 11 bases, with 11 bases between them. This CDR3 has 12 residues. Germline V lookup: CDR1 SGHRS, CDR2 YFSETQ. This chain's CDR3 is CASSFDRSKQFF. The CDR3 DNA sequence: TGCGCCAGCAGCTTCGACAGGTCCAAGCAGTTCTTC.

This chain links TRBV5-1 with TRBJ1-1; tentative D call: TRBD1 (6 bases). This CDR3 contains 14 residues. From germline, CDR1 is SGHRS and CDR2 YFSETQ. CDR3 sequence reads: CTIGVRGGETEAFF. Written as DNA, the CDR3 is TGCACCATCGGAGTAAGAGGGGGAGAGACTGAAGCTTTCTTT.

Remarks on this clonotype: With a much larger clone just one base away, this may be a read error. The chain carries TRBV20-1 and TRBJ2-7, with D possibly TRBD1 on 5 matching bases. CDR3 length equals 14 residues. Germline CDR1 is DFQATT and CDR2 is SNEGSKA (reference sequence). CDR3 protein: CSARVDGRVYKQYF. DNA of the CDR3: TGCAGTGCTAGAGTAGATGGCAGGGTCTACAAGCAGTACTTC.

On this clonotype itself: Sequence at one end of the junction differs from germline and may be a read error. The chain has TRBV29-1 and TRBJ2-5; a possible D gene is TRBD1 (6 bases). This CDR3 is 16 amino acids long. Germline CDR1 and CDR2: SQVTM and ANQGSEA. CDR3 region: CSAMPYLQTGQETHCF. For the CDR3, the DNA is TGCAGCGCAATGCCCTACCTCCAGACAGGTCAAGAGACCCACTGCTTC.

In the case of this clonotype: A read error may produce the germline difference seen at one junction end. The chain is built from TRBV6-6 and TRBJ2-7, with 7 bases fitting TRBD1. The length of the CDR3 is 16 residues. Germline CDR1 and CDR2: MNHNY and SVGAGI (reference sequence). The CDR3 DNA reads TGTGCCAGCAGTTACTCGGTGGGACAGCCCTCCTACGCGCAGCACTTC. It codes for CASSYSVGQPSYAQHF.

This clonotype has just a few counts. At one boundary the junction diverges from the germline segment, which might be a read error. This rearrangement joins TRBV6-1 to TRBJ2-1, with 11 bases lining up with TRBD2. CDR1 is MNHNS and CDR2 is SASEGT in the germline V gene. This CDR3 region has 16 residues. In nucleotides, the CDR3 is TGTGCCAGCAGTGCTATGATAGCGGGAGGGCATCATGATCAGTTCTTC. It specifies CASSAMIAGGHHDQFF.

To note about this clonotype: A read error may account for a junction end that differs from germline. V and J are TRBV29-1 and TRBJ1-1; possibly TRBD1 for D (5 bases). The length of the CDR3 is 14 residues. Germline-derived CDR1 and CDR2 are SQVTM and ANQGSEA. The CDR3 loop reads CSIEEGVSNTGAFF. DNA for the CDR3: TGCAGCATTGAAGAAGGGGTGAGTAACACTGGAGCTTTCTTT.

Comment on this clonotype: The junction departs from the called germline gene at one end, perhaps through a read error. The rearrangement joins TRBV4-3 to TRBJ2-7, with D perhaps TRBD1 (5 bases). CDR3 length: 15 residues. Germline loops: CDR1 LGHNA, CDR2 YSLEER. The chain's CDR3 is CASSHTTKGFHEQHF. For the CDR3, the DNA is TGCGCCAGCAGTCACACCACCAAGGGGTTCCACGAACAGCACTTC.

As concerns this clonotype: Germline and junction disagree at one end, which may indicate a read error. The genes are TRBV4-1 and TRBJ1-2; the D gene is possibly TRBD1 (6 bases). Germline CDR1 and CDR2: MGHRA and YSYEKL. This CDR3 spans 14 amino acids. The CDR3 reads CASDQDRYLDGYTF. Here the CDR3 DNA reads TGCGCCAGCGACCAAGACAGGTATCTTGATGGATACACCTTC.

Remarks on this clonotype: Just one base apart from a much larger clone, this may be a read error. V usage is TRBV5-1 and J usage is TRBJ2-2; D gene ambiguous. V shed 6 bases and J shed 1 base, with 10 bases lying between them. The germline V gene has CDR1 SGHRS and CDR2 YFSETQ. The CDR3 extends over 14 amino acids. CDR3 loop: CASIKAQNTGELFF. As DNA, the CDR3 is TGCGCCAGCATCAAAGCACAGAACACCGGGGAGCTGTTTTTT.

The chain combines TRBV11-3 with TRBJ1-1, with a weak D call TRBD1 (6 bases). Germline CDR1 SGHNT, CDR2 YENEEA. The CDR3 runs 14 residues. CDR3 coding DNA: TGTGTCCGCACGCGGACGGGGGCGTTCAATGAAGCTTTCTTT. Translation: CVRTRTGAFNEAFF. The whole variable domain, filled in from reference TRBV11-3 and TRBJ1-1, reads EAGVVQSPRYKIIEKKQPVAFWCNPISGHNTLYWYLQNLGQGPELLIRYENEEAVDDSQLPKDRFSAERLKGVDSTLKIQPAELGDSAVYLCVRTRTGAFNEAFFGQGTRLTVV.

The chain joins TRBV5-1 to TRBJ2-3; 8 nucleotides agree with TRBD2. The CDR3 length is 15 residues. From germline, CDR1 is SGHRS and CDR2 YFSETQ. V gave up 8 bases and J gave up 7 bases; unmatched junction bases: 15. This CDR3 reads CASVEFGGGAHTQYF. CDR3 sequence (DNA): TGCGCCAGTGTGGAGTTCGGGGGGGGAGCACATACGCAGTATTTT.

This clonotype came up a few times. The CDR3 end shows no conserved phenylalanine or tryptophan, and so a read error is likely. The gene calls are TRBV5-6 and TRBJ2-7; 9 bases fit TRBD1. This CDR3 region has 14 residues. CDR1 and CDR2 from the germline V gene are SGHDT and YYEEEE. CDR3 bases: TGTGCCAGCAGCTACGGACAGGGGACCTATGAGCAGTACCTC. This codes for CASSYGQGTYEQYL.

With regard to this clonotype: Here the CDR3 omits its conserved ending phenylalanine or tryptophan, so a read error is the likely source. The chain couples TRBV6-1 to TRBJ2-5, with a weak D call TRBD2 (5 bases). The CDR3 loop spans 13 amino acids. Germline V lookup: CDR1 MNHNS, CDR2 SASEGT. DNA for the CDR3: TGTGCAAGCAGTGTATCGGGGATTGGAACCCAGTACTGC. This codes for CASSVSGIGTQYC.

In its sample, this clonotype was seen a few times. The CDR3 loop reads CASSPGQGRSNEKLFF. CDR3 sequence (DNA): TGTGCCAGCAGTCCAGGACAGGGGAGGTCTAATGAAAAACTGTTTTTT. This rearrangement joins TRBV27 to TRBJ1-4, with 9 nucleotides matching TRBD1. V lost 5 bases, J lost 3 bases, and 7 bases stayed unmatched. The V gene's germline CDR1 is MNHEY and CDR2 SMNVEV (reference sequence). The CDR3 contains 16 residues.

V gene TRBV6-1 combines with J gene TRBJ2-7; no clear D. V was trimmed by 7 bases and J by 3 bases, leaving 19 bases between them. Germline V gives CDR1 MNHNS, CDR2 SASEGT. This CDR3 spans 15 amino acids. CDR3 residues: CASTKASVSYYEQYF. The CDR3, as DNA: TGTGCCAGCACGAAGGCATCTGTCAGCTACTACGAGCAGTACTTC.

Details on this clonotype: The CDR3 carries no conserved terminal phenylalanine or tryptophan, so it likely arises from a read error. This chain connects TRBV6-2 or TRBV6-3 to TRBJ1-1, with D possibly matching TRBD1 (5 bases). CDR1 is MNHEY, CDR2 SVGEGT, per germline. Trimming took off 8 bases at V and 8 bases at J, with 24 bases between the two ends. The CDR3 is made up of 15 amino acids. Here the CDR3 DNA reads TGTGCCAGCCGACCTTATGTCGGACAAAGAAGAGAAGCTTTCATT. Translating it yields CASRPYVGQRREAFI.

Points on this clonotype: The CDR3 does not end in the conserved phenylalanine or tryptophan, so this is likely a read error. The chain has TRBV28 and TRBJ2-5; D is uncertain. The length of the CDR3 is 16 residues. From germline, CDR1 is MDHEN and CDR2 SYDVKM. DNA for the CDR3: TGTGCCAGTAGTTTTAATGTCTACCGTGGCGCAGAGACCCAGTACTTA. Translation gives CASSFNVYRGAETQYL.

The CDR3 here is CASRVRGSSGGSRGIGELFF. The CDR3 DNA sequence: TGCGCCAGCAGAGTAAGAGGGTCTAGCGGGGGGTCGCGGGGAATCGGGGAGCTGTTTTTT. The chain employs TRBV4-1 and TRBJ2-2; 11 nucleotides align to TRBD2. V lost 6 bases and J lost 7; bases outside the gene matches: 22. In germline, CDR1 is MGHRA, CDR2 YSYEKL. The CDR3 contains 20 residues.